The next 14 T cell receptor beta chains were all read from a single sample in a study of OX40 agonist ivuxolimab in advanced cancers. Here immunoSEQ multiplex PCR was the method, and the copy in TCRdb shows in-frame clones only, minus some. Of roughly 66,000 clones detected, nearly 90% appear once; the ten largest clones hold 1.3%. The input for sequencing was CD4+ or CD8+ T cells sorted from blood, taken in a trial of the OX40 agonist ivuxolimab. The receptors were gathered from an adult with an advanced solid tumor such as melanoma, head and neck, liver or kidney cancer.

The rearrangement links TRBV11-2 to TRBJ2-4; 14 nucleotides match TRBD2. V gave up 5 bases and J gave up 6 bases; unmatched junction bases: 6. Germline lookup yields CDR1 SGHAT and CDR2 FQNNGV. CDR3 length: 16 residues. Here the CDR3 DNA reads TGTGCCAGCAGCCCAGGGACTAGCGGGGGTACAAACATTCAGTACTTC. Translation: CASSPGTSGGTNIQYF.

The chain recombines TRBV7-3 with TRBJ1-4; D is unresolved. Trimming stripped 5 bases from V and 0 bases from J, with 10 bases between. The CDR3 has 15 residues. CDR1 and CDR2 (germline): SGHTA, FQGTGA. The CDR3 sequence: CASSLGSATNEKLFF. The CDR3 coding sequence is TGTGCCAGCAGCCTGGGCAGTGCAACTAATGAAAAACTGTTTTTT.

The V gene is TRBV6-5, the J gene TRBJ2-1; no firm D call. The V and J ends lost 5 bases and 1 base respectively, with 6 bases between them. Germline lookup yields CDR1 MNHEY and CDR2 SVGAGI. The CDR3 has 13 residues. CDR3 residues: CASSRPSYNEQFF. In DNA, the CDR3 is TGTGCCAGCAGTCGACCGTCCTACAATGAGCAGTTCTTC.

The chain recombines TRBV2 with TRBJ1-2, with 7 bases matching TRBD1. The CDR3 is 14 residues long. The V segment lost 5 bases and the J segment 6 bases; nucleotides outside the gene matches: 9. Germline values: CDR1 SNHLY, CDR2 FYNNEI. The CDR3 sequence: CASSLGQANHGYTF. CDR3 nucleotides: TGTGCCAGCAGTCTCGGACAGGCCAATCATGGCTACACCTTC.

V usage is TRBV7-2 and J usage is TRBJ1-5; perhaps TRBD1 as D (5 bases). V was clipped by 1 base and J by 1 base, with 8 bases between them. The CDR3 spans 15 residues. Germline CDR1 and CDR2: SGHTA and FQGNSA. For the CDR3, the DNA is TGTGCCAGCAGCTTAGTGTGGGACAGCAATCAGCCCCAGCATTTT. Encoded protein: CASSLVWDSNQPQHF.

This clone was seen more than once but under ten times. The rearrangement uses TRBV7-8 and TRBJ2-7, with no clear D. Trimming removed 3 bases at V and 5 bases at J, with 11 bases between. This CDR3 is 13 amino acids long. Germline V gene data show CDR1 as SGHVS and CDR2 as FQNEAQ. The CDR3 DNA is TGTGCCAGCAGCTTGGGCCCCCCGGACGAGCAGTACTTC. Its translation is CASSLGPPDEQYF.

The V call is TRBV5-8, the J call TRBJ2-3; D might be TRBD1 (6 bases). Between the trimmed V and J ends, which lost 1 base and 3 bases, there was a span of 12 bases. Germline CDR1 SGHTS, CDR2 YDEGEE. This CDR3 is built from 15 residues. The DNA of the CDR3 is TGTGCCAGCAGCTTGAAGGGACAAGCTACAGATACGCAGTATTTT. Translation gives CASSLKGQATDTQYF.

The chain links TRBV6-4 to TRBJ2-4, with D possibly being TRBD2 (5 bases). Germline CDR1 reads MRHNA; CDR2 reads SNTAGT. V shed 11 bases and J shed 7 bases, with 15 bases lying between them. The CDR3 is 12 amino acids. CDR3 region: CAGLSVKNIQYF. CDR3 nucleotides: TGTGCCGGACTGTCGGTCAAGAACATTCAGTACTTC.

The J gene is TRBJ1-1, the V gene TRBV5-4, with D perhaps TRBD1 (5 bases). The CDR3 runs 13 residues. Germline V lookup: CDR1 SGHNT, CDR2 YYREEE (reference sequence). Trimming stripped 6 bases from V and 3 bases from J, with 12 bases between. For the CDR3, the DNA is TGTGCCAGCAACCTGGACACGCACACTGAAGCTTTCTTT. Its protein product is CASNLDTHTEAFF.

This clone was detected once. V usage is TRBV19 and J usage is TRBJ1-5; 12 positions match TRBD1. The germline V gene has CDR1 LNHDA and CDR2 SQIVND (reference sequence). V gave up 5 bases and J gave up 0 bases; unmatched junction bases: 11. This CDR3 region has 19 residues. CDR3: CASSSGTGGYEYSNQPQHF. CDR3 nucleotide sequence: TGTGCCAGTAGTTCCGGGACAGGGGGCTACGAGTATAGCAATCAGCCCCAGCATTTT. Combining the CDR3 with reference TRBV19 and TRBJ1-5 gives the whole variable domain DGGITQSPKYLFRKEGQNVTLSCEQNLNHDAMYWYRQDPGQGLRLIYYSQIVNDFQKGDIAEGYSVSREKKESFPLTVTSAQKNPTAFYLCASSSGTGGYEYSNQPQHFGDGTRLSIL.

The V gene is TRBV7-9, the J gene TRBJ2-7; D assignment may be TRBD1 or TRBD2 (5 bases each). The CDR3 has 13 amino acids. The V end was cut by 4 bases, the J end by 10 bases, with 17 bases between. The germline gives CDR1 SEHNR, CDR2 FQNEAQ (reference sequence). The CDR3 sequence: CASSSAVTDPQYF. The CDR3 region has the DNA TGTGCCAGCAGCTCAGCGGTGACAGATCCACAGTACTTC.

The V call is TRBV7-2, the J call TRBJ2-5; tentative D call: TRBD1 (5 bases). This CDR3 region has 16 residues. Germline CDR1 is SGHTA and CDR2 is FQGNSA. V lost 8 bases and J 5 bases, leaving 24 bases between the germline ends. This CDR3 is CASDSRLGGVRETQYF. The CDR3 DNA follows: TGTGCCAGCGACAGTAGACTGGGTGGGGTCCGGGAGACCCAGTACTTC.

The chain combines TRBV27 with TRBJ2-3, with 8 bases fitting TRBD2. Looked up from germline, CDR1 is MNHEY and CDR2 is SMNVEV (reference sequence). Trimming removed 5 bases from V and 5 bases from J; junction bases left unmatched: 15. The CDR3 has 17 amino acids. The CDR3: CASSALWGGGTRDTQYF. Here the CDR3 DNA reads TGTGCCAGCAGTGCCCTTTGGGGCGGGGGGACGAGAGATACGCAGTATTTT.

The genes are TRBV5-1 and TRBJ1-2, with 9 bases lining up with TRBD1. CDR1 is SGHRS and CDR2 is YFSETQ in the germline V gene. The length of the CDR3 is 14 residues. J was trimmed by 4 bases and V by 3 bases; bases with no gene match: 4. CDR3 region: CASSWGTGSYGYTF. The CDR3 DNA reads as TGCGCCAGCAGCTGGGGGACAGGGAGCTATGGCTACACCTTC.